At least ten counts were recorded for the clone carrying this T cell receptor (beta chain). Its antigen is unidentified. These data are taken from a study of T cell repertoires in cytomegalovirus infection. Overall study: Matching HLA type, along with CMV infection, was indicated by public TCR beta signatures. Study outcomes and limitations: In two of eight donors, the top clonotype was HLA-C-restricted CMV-specific. The cumulative frequency of public TCR beta families distinguished individuals who carried CMV together with the relevant HLA.

Trimming took 4 bases from V and 8 from J; bases not matched to a gene: 12. The germline V gene has CDR1 SGDLS and CDR2 YYNGEE. This CDR3 is 15 amino acids long. TCRdb used MiXCR to reprocess the reads, holding one entry per CDR3 protein. The repertoire holds about 250,000 distinct CDR3 sequences, about 5.9% seen once, with under 7% in the top ten. Sequenced input: PBMCs. This clonotype was sampled from a human donor in good health (CMV status not recorded). Some clones in this sample may be carry-over from other donors' samples. The gene calls are TRBV9 and TRBJ1-2; 9 bases match TRBD1. The DNA of the CDR3 is TGTGCCAGCAGCTTGGAAGGGACAGGGCTTGGAGGCTACACCTTC. Translation gives CASSLEGTGLGGYTF.